This T cell receptor (beta chain) was recovered during a study of blood T cell repertoires in COVID-19. The wider study: The United States, Italy and Spain were the sources of the acute and convalescent COVID-19 samples. PBMCs, B-cell-depleted T cells, or T cells were the source of the cDNA or gDNA that made up the material.

Source study methods: The authors estimated nucleated cell counts from reference gene primer amplification. Assay: immunoSEQ multiplex PCR; the TCRdb copy retains only in-frame clones and omits some. V and J calls and clone size come straight from that table; D and trimming were deduced from the DNA. The sample comprises around 150,000 clones, 75% to 90% of which are singletons, and 2% to 3% rests with the top ten. Regarding this clone: The sample has other DNA sequences that encode this CDR3 too.

The sequenced sample was peripheral blood. This receptor was obtained from a man aged 50 to 60 with active COVID-19.

The CDR3 sequence: CASSLDRSTGELFF. In nucleotides, the CDR3 is TGTGCCAGCAGCTTGGACAGGAGCACCGGGGAGCTGTTTTTT. The V call is TRBV5-6, the J call TRBJ2-2; D perhaps matches TRBD1 (5 bases). The CDR3 loop spans 14 amino acids. Germline V CDR1 and CDR2: SGHDT, YYEEEE. The germline V and J ends were trimmed by 0 bases and 4 bases, with 7 bases remaining between them.